The 30 T cell receptor beta chains below all came from one sample that was sequenced in a study of T cells in tuberculosis. Assay used: immunoSEQ multiplex PCR; TCRdb lists only in-frame clones, some missing. The sample has roughly 40,000 clones; 95% are singletons. The specimen sequenced was PBMCs. These receptors were collected from a donor aged 10-29 years with latent tuberculosis or without tuberculosis infection.

The V gene is TRBV7-2, the J gene TRBJ2-1; tentative D call: TRBD1 (6 bases). The CDR3 spans 12 residues. Trimming removed 3 bases at V and 9 bases at J, with 9 bases between. Germline V gives CDR1 SGHTA, CDR2 FQGNSA. CDR3 in DNA: TGTGCCAGCAGCTTGGGGGCAGGTGAGCAGTTCTTC. It specifies CASSLGAGEQFF.

The genes are TRBV2 and TRBJ2-3; TRBD2 matches at 14 bases. This CDR3 is 17 amino acids long. The junction had 5 bases not matched to a gene; V was cut back by 6 bases and J by 0 bases. Germline lookup yields CDR1 SNHLY and CDR2 FYNNEI. The CDR3 region is CASRGLAGVPSTDTQYF. As DNA, the CDR3 is TGTGCCAGCAGGGGACTAGCGGGGGTCCCAAGCACAGATACGCAGTATTTT.

This rearrangement joins TRBV5-1 to TRBJ1-1, with a possible D match to TRBD1 (6 bases). The CDR3 contains 14 residues. V was cut by 3 bases and J by 0 bases, with 9 bases left in between. Germline loops: CDR1 SGHRS, CDR2 YFSETQ. CDR3 amino acids: CASSSDRLNTEAFF. The CDR3 nucleotides are TGCGCCAGCAGCTCTGACAGGTTGAACACTGAAGCTTTCTTT.

This clone showed up just once. V and J are TRBV5-1 and TRBJ2-7, with D tentatively TRBD1 (6 bases). V shed 2 bases and J shed 4 bases, with 7 bases lying between them. The germline gives CDR1 SGHRS, CDR2 YFSETQ. This CDR3 is 12 amino acids long. The CDR3 loop reads CASSFGQYEQYF. CDR3 sequence (DNA): TGCGCCAGCAGCTTTGGACAGTACGAGCAGTACTTC. Drawing the rest from reference TRBV5-1 and TRBJ2-7, the complete variable domain is KAGVTQTPRYLIKTRGQQVTLSCSPISGHRSVSWYQQTPGQGLQFLFEYFSETQRNKGNFPGRFSGRQFSNSRSEMNVSTLELGDSALYLCASSFGQYEQYFGPGTRLTVT.

The chain is built from TRBV28 and TRBJ2-7, with 7 bases fitting TRBD2. There are 12 residues in the CDR3. The germline V gene encodes CDR1 MDHEN and CDR2 SYDVKM. V lost 4 bases to trimming and J lost 4 bases; unmatched junction nucleotides: 1. CDR3 nucleotide sequence: TGTGCCAGCAGTTGGGGGGGGTACGAGCAGTACTTC. This encodes CASSWGGYEQYF.

The V and J genes are TRBV10-1 and TRBJ2-1, with D unclear. The ends were cut back, 2 bases at V and 8 bases at J, with 10 bases in the middle. CDR1 is WNHNN and CDR2 is SYGVQD in the germline V gene (reference sequence). There are 13 residues in the CDR3. CDR3 in amino acids: CASSENSWDEQFF. For the CDR3, the DNA is TGCGCCAGCAGTGAGAATAGCTGGGATGAGCAGTTCTTC.

The rearrangement joins TRBV28 to TRBJ2-2, with D uncertain. The CDR3 totals 15 residues. V lost 8 bases and J 1 base, leaving 14 bases between the germline ends. Germline V CDR1 and CDR2: MDHEN, SYDVKM. The CDR3 nucleotides are TGTGCCAGCTGTTGGGCCAGCTTGAACACCGGGGAGCTGTTTTTT. Translated, it gives CASCWASLNTGELFF. The entire variable domain, with the rest obtained from reference TRBV28 and TRBJ2-2, is as follows: DVKVTQSSRYLVKRTGEKVFLECVQDMDHENMFWYRQDPGLGLRLIYFSYDVKMKEKGDIPEGYSVSREKKERFSLILESASTNQTSMYLCASCWASLNTGELFFGEGSRLTVL.

The rearrangement uses TRBV5-4 and TRBJ1-6, with D maybe TRBD1 (6 bases). Germline V lookup: CDR1 SGHNT, CDR2 YYREEE (reference sequence). The CDR3 contains 13 residues. V lost 5 bases and J 10 bases, leaving 13 bases between the germline ends. The CDR3 is CASSPGGKSPLHF. Here the CDR3 DNA reads TGTGCCAGCAGTCCTGGGGGCAAGTCACCCCTCCACTTT.

The chain joins TRBV2 to TRBJ2-5; 7 nucleotides line up with TRBD1. The length of the CDR3 is 14 residues. V lost 7 bases and J lost 5; bases outside the gene matches: 10. The germline CDR1 and CDR2 sequences are SNHLY and FYNNEI. DNA of the CDR3: TGTGCCAGCACAAGGGGGCAGGGGGTCGAGACCCAGTACTTC. Amino acid sequence: CASTRGQGVETQYF.

This chain links TRBV2 with TRBJ1-5; a weak D match, TRBD1 (5 bases). The length of the CDR3 is 13 residues. From germline, CDR1 is SNHLY and CDR2 FYNNEI. V lost 8 bases and J lost 5, with 13 bases in between. The CDR3 region has the DNA TGTGCCAGCGGGGGGGGTGGATATCAGCCCCAGCATTTT. This gives the protein CASGGGGYQPQHF. Looking up the rest from reference TRBV2 and TRBJ1-5 gives the full variable domain: EPEVTQTPSHQVTQMGQEVILRCVPISNHLYFYWYRQILGQKVEFLVSFYNNEISEKSEIFDDQFSVERPDGSNFTLKIRSTKLEDSAMYFCASGGGGYQPQHFGDGTRLSIL.

V and J are TRBV28 and TRBJ1-6; 7 nucleotides align to TRBD1. The CDR3 has 14 amino acids. V was clipped by 9 bases and J by 7 bases; unmatched bases: 9. CDR1 and CDR2 from the germline V gene are MDHEN and SYDVKM. The CDR3 spells CASLGGRANSPLHF. The CDR3 DNA reads as TGTGCCAGTTTAGGGGGCAGGGCAAATTCACCCCTCCACTTT.

The rearrangement uses TRBV15 and TRBJ2-6, with a tentative D call TRBD2 (5 bases). In germline, CDR1 is LNHNV, CDR2 YYDKDF (reference sequence). With 1 base removed from V and 5 bases from J, the gap between germline ends came to 15 bases. CDR3 length: 17 residues. CDR3 protein: CATSRVGRERWANVLTF. The CDR3 DNA is TGTGCCACCAGCAGAGTCGGTAGGGAGAGGTGGGCCAACGTCCTGACTTTC.

The chain links TRBV27 to TRBJ1-1; D not certain. CDR3 size: 16 residues. Trimming removed 2 bases from V and 1 base from J, with 14 bases in between. Germline V gives CDR1 MNHEY, CDR2 SMNVEV (reference sequence). CDR3 amino acids: CASSLRLSTQNTEAFF. DNA for the CDR3: TGTGCCAGCAGTTTAAGGCTATCGACACAGAACACTGAAGCTTTCTTT.

This clone rates as medium-sized. The J gene is TRBJ1-1, the V gene TRBV10-1; no firm D call. Germline V gives CDR1 WNHNN, CDR2 SYGVQD (reference sequence). The CDR3 length is 14 residues. Trimming left V 5 bases short and J 6 bases short, with 16 bases between. The CDR3 bases are TGCGCCAGCAGTCGGGATCAATCAAATCCTGAAGCTTTCTTT. Its translation is CASSRDQSNPEAFF.

The count of this clone is one. CDR3 nucleotides: TGCAGCGTTGAAAGATACATGAACACTGAAGCTTTCTTT. Its translation is CSVERYMNTEAFF. V gene TRBV29-1 combines with J gene TRBJ1-1; D not resolved. The V end was cut by 2 bases, the J end by 0 bases, with 7 bases between. The CDR3 sequence is 13 residues long. Germline CDR1 reads SQVTM; CDR2 reads ANQGSEA.

The V and J genes are TRBV2 and TRBJ1-4; 8 nucleotides agree with TRBD1. V dropped 8 bases and J dropped 5; count of bases not matched to a gene: 7. The CDR3 totals 14 residues. The germline V gene has CDR1 SNHLY and CDR2 FYNNEI. CDR3 sequence: CASLVDRDNEKLFF. CDR3 bases: TGTGCCAGCCTTGTGGACAGGGACAATGAAAAACTGTTTTTT. Full variable domain (rest looked up from reference TRBV2 and TRBJ1-4): EPEVTQTPSHQVTQMGQEVILRCVPISNHLYFYWYRQILGQKVEFLVSFYNNEISEKSEIFDDQFSVERPDGSNFTLKIRSTKLEDSAMYFCASLVDRDNEKLFFGSGTQLSVL.

A single count supports this clone. The V call is TRBV9, the J call TRBJ2-5; a weak D match, TRBD1 (5 bases). The CDR3 sequence is 19 residues long. V shed 2 bases and J shed 2 bases, with 25 bases lying between them. Germline V gene lookup returns CDR1 SGDLS and CDR2 YYNGEE. The CDR3 DNA sequence: TGTGCCAGCAGCGTTACCTCTGCTCGGGTGACAGAGTATCAAGAGACCCAGTACTTC. As protein: CASSVTSARVTEYQETQYF.

The V call is TRBV10-3, the J call TRBJ2-1; TRBD2 aligns across 10 bases. CDR3 length: 14 residues. V was pared by 10 bases and J by 6 bases, with 9 bases of the junction left unmatched. Germline-derived CDR1 and CDR2 are ENHRY and SYGVKD. The CDR3 is CASTSGGAANEQFF. The CDR3 DNA sequence: TGTGCCAGTACCAGCGGGGGGGCAGCCAATGAGCAGTTCTTC.

This clone was detected once. This chain joins TRBV11-2 and TRBJ2-2; TRBD1 matches 9 bases. This CDR3 is 17 amino acids long. The germline V gene has CDR1 SGHAT and CDR2 FQNNGV. Germline trimming cut 0 bases from V and 3 bases from J; bases unmatched to any gene: 5. This CDR3 is CASSLDRRDRDTGELFF. CDR3 coding DNA: TGTGCCAGCAGCTTAGATCGAAGGGACAGGGACACCGGGGAGCTGTTTTTT.

The V and J genes are TRBV15 and TRBJ1-2; D may be TRBD1 (5 bases). The length of the CDR3 is 14 residues. Germline CDR1 reads LNHNV; CDR2 reads YYDKDF (reference sequence). V gave up 3 bases and J gave up 8 bases, with 16 bases separating them. CDR3 loop: CATSSADSPLGYTF. The CDR3 DNA reads as TGTGCCACCAGCAGTGCCGACAGCCCGTTGGGCTACACCTTC.

The chain joins TRBV11-3 to TRBJ1-6, with D uncertain. V was cut by 2 bases and J by 9 bases, with 26 bases left in between. Germline V CDR1 and CDR2: SGHNT, YENEEA. The CDR3 is 19 amino acids. The CDR3 loop is CASSLNVRTGDKGGSPLHF. CDR3 DNA sequence: TGTGCCAGCAGCTTAAATGTCCGGACTGGTGATAAGGGTGGTTCACCCCTCCACTTT.

This clone was seen a single time. This chain joins TRBV25-1 and TRBJ2-5; TRBD1 agrees at 7 bases. The CDR3 loop spans 14 amino acids. With V trimmed by 4 bases and J by 2 bases, 4 bases remained unmatched. Per germline, CDR1 MGHDK and CDR2 SYGVNS. Here the CDR3 reads CASSGRDSQETQYF. The CDR3 DNA follows: TGTGCCAGCAGTGGCCGGGACAGTCAAGAGACCCAGTACTTC.

The chain employs TRBV6-1 and TRBJ1-2; TRBD1 matches 10 bases. V shed 7 bases, J shed 0 bases, and the junction held 5 bases outside the gene matches. Germline CDR1 is MNHNS and CDR2 is SASEGT. The length of the CDR3 is 15 residues. This CDR3 reads CASKGQGLPNYGYTF. The CDR3 DNA reads TGTGCCAGCAAGGGACAGGGGTTACCTAACTATGGCTACACCTTC.

The J gene is TRBJ1-1, the V gene TRBV2, with D unclear. This CDR3 contains 13 residues. Trimming cost V 2 bases and J 5 bases, with 9 bases left between them. The V gene's germline CDR1 is SNHLY and CDR2 FYNNEI. CDR3 in amino acids: CASSELGGTEAFF. The CDR3 nucleotides read TGTGCCAGCAGTGAATTGGGAGGGACTGAAGCTTTCTTT.

This chain links TRBV7-2 with TRBJ2-7; 15 bases match TRBD2. The V gene's germline CDR1 is SGHTA and CDR2 FQGNSA. This CDR3 contains 16 residues. The V gene end was trimmed by 5 bases and the J gene end by 9 bases; junction bases not matched to a gene: 11. CDR3 region: CASSPRGTSGGFWQYF. The CDR3 coding sequence is TGTGCCAGCAGCCCGAGAGGGACTAGCGGGGGGTTCTGGCAGTACTTC. Full variable domain (missing parts from reference TRBV7-2 and TRBJ2-7): GAGVSQSPSNKVTEKGKDVELRCDPISGHTALYWYRQSLGQGLEFLIYFQGNSAPDKSGLPSDRFSAERTGGSVSTLTIQRTQQEDSAVYLCASSPRGTSGGFWQYFGPGTRLTVT.

This clone was observed a single time. The rearrangement joins TRBV7-6 to TRBJ2-2, with D possibly being TRBD1 (5 bases). The V gene lost 6 bases and the J gene lost 5 bases, with 19 bases spanning the gap. Germline CDR1 is SGHVS and CDR2 is FNYEAQ. The CDR3 has 16 residues. This CDR3 reads CASRPDSYVETGELFF. For the CDR3, the DNA is TGTGCCAGCAGGCCTGACAGTTACGTGGAGACCGGGGAGCTGTTTTTT.

The chain links TRBV6-6 to TRBJ1-5, with D uncertain. This CDR3 comprises 14 residues. Germline V CDR1 and CDR2: MNHNY, SVGAGI (reference sequence). Trimming took off 0 bases at V and 7 bases at J, with 10 bases between the two ends. CDR3 loop: CASSYSGGGQPQHF. The DNA for the CDR3 is TGTGCCAGCAGTTACTCAGGCGGAGGACAGCCCCAGCATTTT.

This chain joins TRBV5-1 and TRBJ1-1; D unresolved. Germline V CDR1 and CDR2: SGHRS, YFSETQ. With 0 bases removed from V and 0 bases from J, the gap between germline ends came to 6 bases. The CDR3 is 14 residues long. The CDR3 sequence is CASSLAVLNTEAFF. The CDR3 nucleotides are TGCGCCAGCAGCTTGGCAGTGTTGAACACTGAAGCTTTCTTT. The full variable domain, its missing parts supplied by reference TRBV5-1 and TRBJ1-1, is KAGVTQTPRYLIKTRGQQVTLSCSPISGHRSVSWYQQTPGQGLQFLFEYFSETQRNKGNFPGRFSGRQFSNSRSEMNVSTLELGDSALYLCASSLAVLNTEAFFGQGTRLTVV.

The chain's CDR3 is CASRQKYEQYF. The DNA of the CDR3 is TGTGCCAGCAGGCAGAAATACGAGCAGTACTTC. The gene calls are TRBV6-5 and TRBJ2-7; D call uncertain. Germline loops: CDR1 MNHEY, CDR2 SVGAGI. The CDR3 is 11 residues long. V was trimmed by 6 bases and J by 4 bases, leaving 7 bases between them.

This chain connects TRBV9 to TRBJ2-5; 10 positions match TRBD2. The CDR3 length is 17 residues. The germline CDR1 and CDR2 sequences are SGDLS and YYNGEE. Germline trimming cut 3 bases from V and 4 bases from J; bases unmatched to any gene: 12. CDR3 in amino acids: CASSAVVSLAGVETQYF. The CDR3 DNA follows: TGTGCCAGCAGCGCGGTCGTAAGTCTAGCGGGGGTAGAGACCCAGTACTTC.